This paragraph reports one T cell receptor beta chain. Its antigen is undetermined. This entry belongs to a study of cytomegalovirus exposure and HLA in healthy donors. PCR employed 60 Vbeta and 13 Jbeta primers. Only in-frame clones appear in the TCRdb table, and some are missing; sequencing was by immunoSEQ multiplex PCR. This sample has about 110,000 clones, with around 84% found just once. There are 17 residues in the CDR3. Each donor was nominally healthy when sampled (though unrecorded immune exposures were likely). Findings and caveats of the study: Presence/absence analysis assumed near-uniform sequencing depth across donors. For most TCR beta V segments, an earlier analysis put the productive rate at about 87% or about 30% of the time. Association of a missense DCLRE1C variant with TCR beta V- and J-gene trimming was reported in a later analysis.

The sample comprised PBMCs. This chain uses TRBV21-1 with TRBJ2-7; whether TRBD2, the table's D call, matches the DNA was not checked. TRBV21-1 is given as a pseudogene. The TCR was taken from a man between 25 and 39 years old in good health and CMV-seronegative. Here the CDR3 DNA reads TGTGCCAGCAGCCCCTTCAGACTAGCGGGAGTTCTGTACGAGCAGTACTTC. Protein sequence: CASSPFRLAGVLYEQYF.